The 10 T cell receptor beta chains given below trace back to one sample, sequenced in a study of shared clonotypes between healthy human individuals. As defined, naive CD8 cells were CD45RO-negative and positively selected for CCR7, with terminally differentiated effector memory CD45RA+ cells excluded. Sequencing used immunoSEQ multiplex PCR; TCRdb keeps in-frame clones, though not all of them. Among about 1,900,000 clones listed, about 95% were seen once. The sequenced sample was naive CD8+ T cells sorted from blood. Receptors were obtained from a man in his late teens or twenties in good health.

This chain uses TRBV10-2 with TRBJ2-5; 7 bases are shared with TRBD2. Trimming at V came to 7 bases and at J to 9 bases, leaving 8 bases not matched to a gene. The CDR3 contains 12 residues. Looked up from germline, CDR1 is WSHSY and CDR2 is SAAADI. The CDR3 protein is CASTDSGSSQYF. The CDR3 coding sequence is TGCGCCAGCACTGATAGCGGGTCGTCCCAGTACTTC.

This rearrangement joins TRBV4-3 to TRBJ2-5; D remains ambiguous. V gave up 1 base and J gave up 4 bases, with 13 bases separating them. The germline V gene has CDR1 LGHNA and CDR2 YSLEER. The CDR3 extends over 15 amino acids. CDR3: CASSQGGLLGETQYF. DNA of the CDR3: TGCGCCAGCAGCCAAGGTGGATTACTGGGAGAGACCCAGTACTTC.

This clone came up once. The same CDR3 also results from other DNA sequences found in this sample. As DNA, the CDR3 is TGTGCCAGCAGCTTAAACAGATACGAGCAGTACTTC. Translation: CASSLNRYEQYF. The chain has TRBV7-9 and TRBJ2-7; D not certain. The V gene lost 2 bases and the J gene lost 4 bases, with 6 bases spanning the gap. Germline V lookup: CDR1 SEHNR, CDR2 FQNEAQ (reference sequence). This CDR3 is built from 12 residues.

Here the CDR3 reads CASSFGTGTGYEQYF. The CDR3, as DNA: TGTGCCAGCAGTTTTGGGACAGGGACGGGGTACGAGCAGTACTTC. This rearrangement joins TRBV27 to TRBJ2-7; 9 positions agree with TRBD1. V dropped 3 bases and J dropped 4; count of bases not matched to a gene: 7. CDR1 is MNHEY and CDR2 is SMNVEV in the germline V gene (reference sequence). The CDR3 totals 15 residues.

The chain recombines TRBV5-1 with TRBJ2-7, with 9 bases that match TRBD1. Germline values: CDR1 SGHRS, CDR2 YFSETQ. With 4 bases clipped from V and 0 bases from J, the junction kept 5 bases outside the gene matches. This CDR3 contains 15 residues. The CDR3 sequence is CASSIRDRASYEQYF. CDR3 coding DNA: TGCGCCAGCAGCATTCGGGACAGGGCCTCCTACGAGCAGTACTTC.

The rearrangement uses TRBV5-6 and TRBJ1-1; D perhaps matches TRBD1 (6 bases). Germline lookup yields CDR1 SGHDT and CDR2 YYEEEE. CDR3 length equals 14 residues. Trimming stripped 0 bases from V and 5 bases from J, with 11 bases between. The CDR3, as DNA: TGTGCCAGCAGCTTGGTACAGGGCATAACTGAAGCTTTCTTT. As protein: CASSLVQGITEAFF.

The sample holds a few counts of this clone. This chain uses TRBV14 with TRBJ1-2; 8 bases are shared with TRBD1. Germline-derived CDR1 and CDR2 are SGHDN and FVKESK. V shed 4 bases and J 6 bases; nucleotides not matched to a gene: 7. The CDR3 runs to 14 residues. DNA of the CDR3: TGTGCCAGCAGCCCAGACAGGGGAATGCATGGCTACACCTTC. It translates to CASSPDRGMHGYTF.

This chain uses TRBV19 with TRBJ1-1, with D uncertain. The germline V gene has CDR1 LNHDA and CDR2 SQIVND (reference sequence). CDR3 length: 13 residues. V was trimmed by 6 bases and J by 7 bases, leaving 15 bases between them. CDR3 sequence: CASRADWAGEAFF. The CDR3 bases are TGTGCCAGTAGAGCGGATTGGGCCGGTGAAGCTTTCTTT.

The rearrangement uses TRBV27 and TRBJ2-1; tentatively, D is TRBD1 (5 bases). Per germline, CDR1 MNHEY and CDR2 SMNVEV (reference sequence). Trimming cost V 6 bases and J 5 bases, with 14 bases left between them. The CDR3 extends over 14 amino acids. DNA for the CDR3: TGTGCCAGCAGCCCGGTGGGGCGAAACAATGAGCAGTTCTTC. It yields the protein CASSPVGRNNEQFF.

The DNA for the CDR3 is TGTGCCAGCAGTTTAGCGGGCACAGATACGCAGTATTTT. Its translation is CASSLAGTDTQYF. The chain is built from TRBV6-5 and TRBJ2-3; a possible D gene is TRBD2 (6 bases). The CDR3 totals 13 residues. Trimming shortened V by 4 bases and J by 1 base, and 6 bases separated the two germline ends. In germline, CDR1 is MNHEY, CDR2 SVGAGI.